The TCR beta chain described here comes from a study of CD4 and CD8 cells across lung adenocarcinoma regions. The CDR3 spans 13 residues. Per the germline V gene, CDR1 is MNHNS and CDR2 is SASEGT. Between the trimmed V and J ends, which lost 4 bases and 4 bases, there was a span of 8 bases. Localized lung adenocarcinoma, a non-small cell lung cancer, affected the donors. In TCRdb, the PCR reads were re-called with MiXCR into one record per CDR3 protein. The sample shows 9,000 to 13,000 distinct CDR3 sequences, about 48% of them seen only once. By share, this clonotype counts as medium-sized. Sequencing used CD4+ T cells from the center of a lung tumor. This clonotype was obtained from a male donor with lung adenocarcinoma. The CD4 and CD8 labels of this study may be unreliable. The chain recombines TRBV6-1 with TRBJ1-5; D call uncertain. The CDR3 nucleotides read TGTGCCAGCAGTGTTAGGGCAAATCAGCCCCAGCATTTT. This sequence encodes CASSVRANQPQHF.